The 22 T cell receptor beta chains given below trace back to one sample, sequenced in a study of blood T cells in healthy people across ages (dated by TCRdb to the mid-2010s). Libraries were made using 5' RACE. Sequencing was carried out with an Illumina HiSeq 2500. The second PCR ran for roughly 6 to 11 cycles and used a J-beta primer mix along with a sample-barcoded 5' primer. Through fastp at Q25 and MiXCR, TCRdb rebuilt clones from the public reads, retaining in-frame beta chains. Here each entry gathers all rows of one CDR3 protein and keeps the most common genes and DNA. This sample lists 1.5 million to 2 million distinct CDR3 sequences; approximately 32% were detected once. The top ten clonotypes cover about 11% of the sample. The material sequenced was blood. These receptors all come from a woman aged 25 to 45 in good health.

The J gene is TRBJ2-7, the V gene TRBV5-6; 9 bases match TRBD1. The CDR3 is 15 amino acids. Per the germline V gene, CDR1 is SGHDT and CDR2 is YYEEEE. Losses at the gene ends were 1 base for V and 5 bases for J; bases not matched to a gene: 7. CDR3 region: CASSLSGQGFNEQYF. Here the CDR3 DNA reads TGTGCCAGCAGCTTGAGTGGACAGGGGTTCAACGAGCAGTACTTC.

The chain joins TRBV27 to TRBJ1-1; D unclear. The CDR3 spans 13 residues. Germline assignment: CDR1 MNHEY and CDR2 SMNVEV (reference sequence). Between the trimmed V and J ends, which lost 9 bases and 0 bases, there was a span of 11 bases. DNA for the CDR3: TGTGCCAGAGTTAGGGAGATGAACACTGAAGCTTTCTTT. It translates to CARVREMNTEAFF.

The V gene is TRBV20-1, the J gene TRBJ2-1, with a weak D call TRBD2 (6 bases). The CDR3 length is 16 residues. V dropped 5 bases and J dropped 0 bases, with 17 bases sitting between them. Looked up from germline, CDR1 is DFQATT and CDR2 is SNEGSKA (reference sequence). In DNA, the CDR3 is TGCAGTGCTGAACTCGGGACTGGGAGCTCCTACAATGAGCAGTTCTTC. Residues: CSAELGTGSSYNEQFF.

This chain uses TRBV5-6 with TRBJ2-1; D remains unclear. This CDR3 region has 11 residues. V lost 7 bases and J 10 bases, leaving 12 bases between the germline ends. Germline V gene lookup returns CDR1 SGHDT and CDR2 YYEEEE. The chain's CDR3 is CASSRLREQFF. CDR3 DNA sequence: TGTGCCAGCTCGAGATTGCGAGAGCAGTTCTTC.

The chain has TRBV18 and TRBJ1-5; TRBD1 aligns across 9 bases. The V and J ends lost 3 bases and 4 bases, in that order; junction bases with no gene match: 7. CDR1 and CDR2 (germline): KGHSH, LQKENI. The CDR3 is made up of 16 amino acids. In nucleotides, the CDR3 is TGTGCCAGCTCACCGGGGACAGGGATCCAAAATCAGCCCCAGCATTTT. Its protein product is CASSPGTGIQNQPQHF.

This chain links TRBV5-1 with TRBJ1-2; D remains unclear. V was clipped by 0 bases and J by 1 base, with 10 bases between them. Germline V gives CDR1 SGHRS, CDR2 YFSETQ. The CDR3 sequence is 15 residues long. CDR3 loop: CASSLDPGYNYGYTF. CDR3 sequence (DNA): TGCGCCAGCAGCTTGGACCCAGGATATAACTATGGCTACACCTTC.

The CDR3 is CSARGPRGQYSYNEQFF. Here the CDR3 DNA reads TGCAGTGCTAGAGGGCCCCGCGGACAGTACTCCTACAATGAGCAGTTCTTC. The rearrangement uses TRBV20-1 and TRBJ2-1, with D possibly TRBD1 on 6 matching bases. Germline V lookup: CDR1 DFQATT, CDR2 SNEGSKA (reference sequence). Trimming removed 1 base at V and 0 bases at J, with 16 bases between. This CDR3 has 17 residues.

This clonotype was recorded a few times. The V and J genes are TRBV5-1 and TRBJ2-5, with 7 nucleotides matching TRBD1. CDR1 and CDR2 (germline): SGHRS, YFSETQ. This CDR3 is built from 15 residues. V gave up 0 bases and J gave up 6 bases; unmatched junction bases: 8. As DNA, the CDR3 is TGCGCCAGCAGCTTGGTCACCAGACAGGGTCAGACCCAGTACTTC. It is translated as CASSLVTRQGQTQYF. Based on the CDR3 plus reference TRBV5-1 and TRBJ2-5, the full variable domain is KAGVTQTPRYLIKTRGQQVTLSCSPISGHRSVSWYQQTPGQGLQFLFEYFSETQRNKGNFPGRFSGRQFSNSRSEMNVSTLELGDSALYLCASSLVTRQGQTQYFGPGTRLLVL.

This clonotype has ten or more counts. The chain has TRBV7-2 and TRBJ2-1; possible D gene TRBD1, 6 bases. Germline V gene lookup returns CDR1 SGHTA and CDR2 FQGNSA. The CDR3 consists of 12 residues. Deletions cut 3 bases from V and 12 bases from J, with 12 bases between. The CDR3 DNA reads as TGTGCCAGCAGCTTGGATCAGGGGCGGCAGTTCTTC. Its translation: CASSLDQGRQFF.

The rearrangement joins TRBV12-3 or TRBV12-4 to TRBJ1-1; D is unclear. The CDR3 sequence is 13 residues long. The germline V and J ends were trimmed by 6 bases and 5 bases, with 13 bases remaining between them. CDR3: CASRSQRRTEAFF. CDR3 nucleotides: TGTGCCAGCAGGAGCCAACGGAGGACTGAAGCTTTCTTT.

The rearrangement uses TRBV7-3 and TRBJ2-1; tentative D call: TRBD2 (5 bases). The V end was cut by 2 bases, the J end by 9 bases, with 14 bases between. Germline CDR1 SGHTA, CDR2 FQGTGA. The CDR3 length is 14 residues. The CDR3 spells CASSLRDGFGEQFF. CDR3 nucleotides: TGTGCCAGCAGCTTACGGGATGGGTTTGGTGAGCAGTTCTTC. Using reference TRBV7-3 and TRBJ2-1 for the parts outside the CDR3, the full variable domain is GAGVSQTPSNKVTEKGKYVELRCDPISGHTALYWYRQSLGQGPEFLIYFQGTGAADDSGLPNDRFFAVRPEGSVSTLKIQRTERGDSAVYLCASSLRDGFGEQFFGPGTRLTVL.

The chain uses TRBV10-1 and TRBJ2-2, with TRBD2 identical over 7 bases. Germline values: CDR1 WNHNN, CDR2 SYGVQD (reference sequence). V gave up 6 bases and J gave up 2 bases; unmatched junction bases: 6. The CDR3 consists of 15 residues. CDR3 nucleotides: TGCGCCAGCAGCCCTCGACTAGCAAACACCGGGGAGCTGTTTTTT. Its protein is CASSPRLANTGELFF.

V usage is TRBV30 and J usage is TRBJ2-5; D not certain. The length of the CDR3 is 12 residues. Deletions cut 2 bases from V and 9 bases from J, with 13 bases between. Looked up from germline, CDR1 is GTSNPN and CDR2 is SVGIG (reference sequence). The CDR3 region has the DNA TGTGCCTGGAGTCAGCCCCCGGCGGCCCAGTACTTC. This codes for CAWSQPPAAQYF.

On this clonotype: Compared with germline, one end of the junction differs, possibly owing to a read error. V gene TRBV20-1 combines with J gene TRBJ2-1; D perhaps matches TRBD2 (5 bases). This CDR3 is 15 amino acids long. CDR1 and CDR2 (germline): DFQATT, SNEGSKA (reference sequence). CDR3 amino acids: CSTRDLGPSYNEQVF. DNA of the CDR3: TGCAGTACTAGAGATCTGGGTCCGTCCTACAATGAGCAGGTCTTC.

This clonotype was counted a few times. The CDR3 spells CSARTSGVDTGELFF. CDR3 sequence (DNA): TGCAGTGCGAGGACTAGCGGGGTTGACACCGGGGAGCTGTTTTTT. The chain links TRBV20-1 to TRBJ2-2, with 12 bases lining up with TRBD2. Germline V gives CDR1 DFQATT, CDR2 SNEGSKA (reference sequence). The CDR3 is made up of 15 amino acids. V was pared by 6 bases and J by 3 bases, with 5 bases of the junction left unmatched.

The chain uses TRBV28 and TRBJ2-1, with 8 positions matching TRBD2. Trimming removed 10 bases from V and 1 base from J; junction bases left unmatched: 18. The CDR3 length is 18 residues. Per germline, CDR1 MDHEN and CDR2 SYDVKM. CDR3 sequence (DNA): TGTGCCACCCATTTAGGACTAGCCAGCATGGGGTCCTACAATGAGCAGTTCTTC. It translates to CATHLGLASMGSYNEQFF.

V and J are TRBV28 and TRBJ1-5; 9 bases are a match to TRBD1. CDR3 length: 18 residues. Germline assignment: CDR1 MDHEN and CDR2 SYDVKM. Trimming removed 4 bases from V and 3 bases from J; junction bases left unmatched: 13. CDR3 sequence: CASSYKARGQGLNQPQHF. CDR3 in DNA: TGTGCCAGCAGTTATAAAGCCCGGGGACAGGGCCTCAATCAGCCCCAGCATTTT.

The V call is TRBV11-2, the J call TRBJ2-7; D uncertain. Trimming removed 0 bases from V and 6 bases from J, with 15 bases in between. The CDR3 loop spans 15 amino acids. CDR1 SGHAT and CDR2 FQNNGV come from the germline V gene. CDR3 sequence reads: CASSLDEWVVGEQYF. The CDR3 DNA reads TGTGCCAGCAGCTTAGATGAGTGGGTAGTTGGCGAGCAGTACTTC.

The chain is built from TRBV7-8 and TRBJ1-4; possible D gene TRBD1, 6 bases. Germline V lookup: CDR1 SGHVS, CDR2 FQNEAQ. The CDR3 is 13 amino acids. The V and J ends lost 8 bases and 7 bases respectively, with 14 bases between them. The CDR3, as DNA: TGTGCCAGCGGCCAGGGGTTGGGTGAAAAACTGTTTTTT. This codes for CASGQGLGEKLFF. Full variable domain (remainder filled in from reference TRBV7-8 and TRBJ1-4): GAGVSQSPRYKVAKRGQDVALRCDPISGHVSLFWYQQALGQGPEFLTYFQNEAQLDKSGLPSDRFFAERPEGSVSTLKIQRTQQEDSAVYLCASGQGLGEKLFFGSGTQLSVL.

The chain couples TRBV20-1 to TRBJ2-3, with 13 bases lining up with TRBD2. The CDR3 contains 16 residues. Trimming cost V 4 bases and J 3 bases; bases outside gene matches: 7. The germline V gene has CDR1 DFQATT and CDR2 SNEGSKA (reference sequence). CDR3: CSATRPGLAGTDTQYF. In DNA, the CDR3 is TGCAGTGCTACTAGACCGGGACTAGCGGGAACAGATACGCAGTATTTT.

This clonotype appeared a few times. The rearrangement links TRBV2 to TRBJ2-3; D may correspond to TRBD1 or TRBD2 (5 bases each). CDR3 length: 15 residues. Deletions cut 6 bases from V and 1 base from J, with 14 bases between. Germline CDR1 SNHLY, CDR2 FYNNEI. DNA for the CDR3: TGTGCCAGCAGACCACCGGGACCGCGCACAGATACGCAGTATTTT. It yields the protein CASRPPGPRTDTQYF.

The sample holds a few counts of this clonotype. This chain connects TRBV9 to TRBJ1-6, with D possibly matching TRBD1 (6 bases). The CDR3 runs to 15 residues. V was clipped by 0 bases and J by 7 bases, with 11 bases between them. Germline V gives CDR1 SGDLS, CDR2 YYNGEE. CDR3 sequence: CASSVAQGRNSPLHF. The CDR3 DNA sequence: TGTGCCAGCAGCGTAGCGCAGGGGAGGAATTCACCCCTCCACTTT.